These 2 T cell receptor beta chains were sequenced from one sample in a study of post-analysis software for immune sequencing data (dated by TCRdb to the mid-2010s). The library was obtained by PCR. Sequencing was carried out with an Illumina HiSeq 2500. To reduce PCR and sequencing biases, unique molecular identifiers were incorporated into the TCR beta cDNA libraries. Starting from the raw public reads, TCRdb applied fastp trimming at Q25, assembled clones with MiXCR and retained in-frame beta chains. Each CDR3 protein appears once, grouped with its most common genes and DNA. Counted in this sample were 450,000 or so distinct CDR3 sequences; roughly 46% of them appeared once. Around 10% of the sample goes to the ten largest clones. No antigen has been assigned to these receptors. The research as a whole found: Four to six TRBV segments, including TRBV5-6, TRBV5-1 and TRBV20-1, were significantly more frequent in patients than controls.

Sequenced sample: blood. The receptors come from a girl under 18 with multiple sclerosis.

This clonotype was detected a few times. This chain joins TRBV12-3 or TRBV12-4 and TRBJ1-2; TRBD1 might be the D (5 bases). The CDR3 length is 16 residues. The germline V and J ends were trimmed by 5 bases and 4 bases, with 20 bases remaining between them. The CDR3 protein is CASSPKPGRNFYGYTF. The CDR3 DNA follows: TGTGCCAGCAGTCCCAAACCGGGACGGAATTTCTATGGCTACACCTTC.

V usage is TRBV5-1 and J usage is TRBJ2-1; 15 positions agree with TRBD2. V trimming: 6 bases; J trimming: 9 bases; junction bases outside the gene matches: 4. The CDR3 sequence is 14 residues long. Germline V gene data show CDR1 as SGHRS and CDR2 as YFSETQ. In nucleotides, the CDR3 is TGCGCCAGCACACCGGGACTAGCGGGAGGTGAGCAGTTCTTC. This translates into CASTPGLAGGEQFF.